The sequence of this TCR beta chain was determined in a study of OX40 agonist ivuxolimab in advanced cancers. Study-wide points: Blood T cells, both CD4+ and CD8+, expanded clonally by week 6 at 0.1 to 3.0 mg/kg.

Generated by immunoSEQ multiplex PCR, the TCRdb table keeps only in-frame clones and is missing some. The table lists 96,000 or so clones, less than 85% of them singletons. About this clone: Its antigen remains unidentified.

The trim removed 5 bases at V and 4 bases at J, leaving 5 bases unmatched. CDR1 and CDR2 (germline): LNHDA, SQIVND (reference sequence). The CDR3 totals 16 residues. This receptor was obtained from an adult with an advanced solid tumor such as melanoma, head and neck, liver or kidney cancer. This chain connects TRBV19 to TRBJ2-5; 15 bases are a match to TRBD2. The source material was CD4+ or CD8+ T cells sorted from blood, sampled in a trial of the OX40 agonist ivuxolimab. CDR3 nucleotide sequence: TGTGCCAGTAGTCCACGGACTAGCGGGAGGGGAGAGACCCAGTACTTC. Its protein product is CASSPRTSGRGETQYF. Full variable domain (missing parts from reference TRBV19 and TRBJ2-5): DGGITQSPKYLFRKEGQNVTLSCEQNLNHDAMYWYRQDPGQGLRLIYYSQIVNDFQKGDIAEGYSVSREKKESFPLTVTSAQKNPTAFYLCASSPRTSGRGETQYFGPGTRLLVL.